One and the same sample provided the 20 T cell receptor beta chains below, sequenced in a study of cytomegalovirus exposure and HLA in healthy donors. Use of 60 Vbeta and 13 Jbeta primers characterized the PCR. Clones were sequenced by immunoSEQ multiplex PCR, and TCRdb holds only the in-frame ones, with some missing. The sample holds about 140,000 clones, about 74% seen once. Sequencing was carried out using PBMCs. These receptors originate from a male donor in good health and CMV-seronegative.

This chain uses TRBV9 with TRBJ2-1, with a possible D match to TRBD1 (6 bases). Trimming left V 3 bases short and J 3 bases short, with 10 bases between. The CDR3 covers 14 residues. Germline V gene sequence: CDR1 SGDLS, CDR2 YYNGEE. CDR3 nucleotides: TGTGCCAGCAGCGGATACAGGGACTACAATGAGCAGTTCTTC. Its protein product is CASSGYRDYNEQFF.

On this clone itself: The same CDR3 arises from other DNA sequences in this sample as well. V is TRBV7-9 and J is TRBJ1-1; D is possibly TRBD1 (5 bases). The V and J ends lost 1 base and 5 bases respectively, with 8 bases between them. The length of the CDR3 is 13 residues. In germline, CDR1 is SEHNR, CDR2 FQNEAQ (reference sequence). The CDR3 spells CASSLGGGTEAFF. The CDR3 coding sequence is TGTGCCAGCAGCTTAGGTGGGGGGACTGAAGCTTTCTTT.

The gene calls are TRBV7-3 and TRBJ1-2; D perhaps matches TRBD1 (6 bases). Trimming pared 4 bases from V and 4 bases from J, leaving 13 bases between. Germline CDR1 and CDR2: SGHTA and FQGTGA. The CDR3 is 14 residues long. CDR3 DNA sequence: TGTGCCAGCAGCTCGGACAGCTCCTCCTATGGCTACACCTTC. Its protein is CASSSDSSSYGYTF. The variable domain in full, with the rest retrieved from reference TRBV7-3 and TRBJ1-2, is GAGVSQTPSNKVTEKGKYVELRCDPISGHTALYWYRQSLGQGPEFLIYFQGTGAADDSGLPNDRFFAVRPEGSVSTLKIQRTERGDSAVYLCASSSDSSSYGYTFGSGTRLTVV.

This clone has only a few counts. The chain links TRBV7-9 to TRBJ1-5; unclear D gene. CDR3 length equals 17 residues. V was shortened by 2 bases and J by 0 bases, with 14 bases between the two germline ends. Germline CDR1 is SEHNR and CDR2 is FQNEAQ (reference sequence). The CDR3 sequence is CASSLTLAGLSNQPQHF. CDR3 in DNA: TGTGCCAGCAGCTTAACCTTGGCAGGACTTAGCAATCAGCCCCAGCATTTT.

This clone was counted only a few times. The V and J genes are TRBV4-3 and TRBJ2-1; D is unclear. V shed 0 bases and J shed 4 bases, with 4 bases lying between them. The CDR3 extends over 13 amino acids. CDR1 is LGHNA, CDR2 YSLEER, per germline. CDR3 loop: CASSQEAYNEQFF. CDR3 DNA sequence: TGCGCCAGCAGCCAAGAGGCTTACAATGAGCAGTTCTTC.

CDR3 nucleotide sequence: TGTGCCTGGAAAGGGGTTAGTGTCGGGACAGAGAACACCGGGGAGCTGTTTTTT. Translating it yields CAWKGVSVGTENTGELFF. V is TRBV30 and J is TRBJ2-2; TRBD1 matches at 7 bases. The CDR3 length is 18 residues. Germline V CDR1 and CDR2: GTSNPN, SVGIG (reference sequence). The trim removed 4 bases at V and 1 base at J, leaving 15 bases unmatched.

This clone was seen only a few times. J is TRBJ2-1 and V is TRBV9; D is unclear. V lost 4 bases to trimming and J lost 3 bases, with 5 bases between them. The CDR3 runs 12 residues. Germline-derived CDR1 and CDR2 are SGDLS and YYNGEE. The DNA of the CDR3 is TGTGCCAGCAGCCAGGACTACAATGAGCAGTTCTTC. As protein: CASSQDYNEQFF.

The chain links TRBV5-4 to TRBJ1-1, with 9 bases identical to TRBD1. Looked up from germline, CDR1 is SGHNT and CDR2 is YYREEE (reference sequence). The CDR3 is 15 residues long. V shed 4 bases and J 3 bases; nucleotides not matched to a gene: 7. The CDR3 reads CASSVNRGLDTEAFF. CDR3 coding DNA: TGTGCCAGCAGCGTAAACAGGGGGCTTGACACTGAAGCTTTCTTT.

V usage is TRBV2 and J usage is TRBJ2-2, with a tentative D call TRBD1 (5 bases). The CDR3 has 15 amino acids. The V end was cut by 4 bases, the J end by 0 bases, with 9 bases between. The V gene's germline CDR1 is SNHLY and CDR2 FYNNEI. CDR3 DNA sequence: TGTGCCAGCAGTGCAGGGTACTCGAACACCGGGGAGCTGTTTTTT. Residues: CASSAGYSNTGELFF.

J is TRBJ2-1 and V is TRBV5-1; 9 bases are a match to TRBD1. The germline V gene encodes CDR1 SGHRS and CDR2 YFSETQ. The CDR3 covers 15 residues. With 2 bases clipped from V and 3 bases from J, the junction kept 3 bases outside the gene matches. As DNA, the CDR3 is TGCGCCAGCAGCTTTCAGGACAGGGGCTACAATGAGCAGTTCTTC. Translation gives CASSFQDRGYNEQFF.

The CDR3 DNA reads as TGCGCCAGCAGTAGCGGGAGGGCCGGGGAGCTGTTTTTT. Its protein is CASSSGRAGELFF. The chain recombines TRBV10-2 with TRBJ2-2, with 10 bases matching TRBD2. There are 13 residues in the CDR3. V shed 5 bases and J 6 bases; nucleotides not matched to a gene: 0. Germline-derived CDR1 and CDR2 are WSHSY and SAAADI.

The V call is TRBV4-3, the J call TRBJ1-1; the match to TRBD1 covers 8 bases. CDR1 and CDR2 from the germline V gene are LGHNA and YSLEER. Unmatched junction bases numbered 4, after V lost 4 bases and J lost 0 bases. The CDR3 consists of 15 residues. The CDR3 DNA reads as TGCGCCAGCAGCCGACAGGACAGGGTGAACACTGAAGCTTTCTTT. Translating gives CASSRQDRVNTEAFF.

The chain has TRBV7-9 and TRBJ1-5; 8 positions agree with TRBD1. The CDR3 covers 14 residues. Germline V gene sequence: CDR1 SEHNR, CDR2 FQNEAQ (reference sequence). Unmatched junction bases numbered 0, after V lost 3 bases and J lost 2 bases. The CDR3 spells CASSLDRGNQPQHF. The CDR3 nucleotides are TGTGCCAGCAGCTTGGACAGGGGCAATCAGCCCCAGCATTTT.

This rearrangement joins TRBV6-4 to TRBJ2-4; 12 bases map to TRBD2. In germline, CDR1 is MRHNA, CDR2 SNTAGT. This CDR3 has 16 amino acids. With V trimmed by 11 bases and J by 0 bases, 8 bases remained unmatched. CDR3 loop: CAGSGLAGQAKNIQYF. The CDR3 DNA follows: TGTGCCGGATCGGGACTAGCGGGTCAAGCCAAAAACATTCAGTACTTC.

CDR3 protein: CASSSEGRPGFEQFF. The CDR3 nucleotides read TGCGCCAGCAGCTCGGAGGGACGGCCGGGGTTCGAGCAGTTCTTC. V is TRBV5-1 and J is TRBJ2-1; the D gene is possibly TRBD2 (6 bases). Between the trimmed V and J ends, which lost 3 bases and 10 bases, there was a span of 20 bases. Germline loops: CDR1 SGHRS, CDR2 YFSETQ. The CDR3 has 15 amino acids.

The rearrangement links TRBV28 to TRBJ1-4; D is unclear. Trimming stripped 4 bases from V and 6 bases from J, with 15 bases between. Germline lookup yields CDR1 MDHEN and CDR2 SYDVKM. This CDR3 has 15 residues. This CDR3 is CASSSPTGSDEKLFF. In DNA form, the CDR3 reads TGTGCCAGCAGTTCTCCGACCGGGTCCGATGAAAAACTGTTTTTT.

This rearrangement joins TRBV28 to TRBJ1-1, with D unresolved. From germline, CDR1 is MDHEN and CDR2 SYDVKM. Trimming removed 5 bases from V and 3 bases from J, with 7 bases in between. The CDR3 loop spans 12 amino acids. CDR3 bases: TGTGCCAGCAGTGGGCCCGACACTGAAGCTTTCTTT. Translation: CASSGPDTEAFF.

This clone was observed a few times. The chain combines TRBV11-2 with TRBJ2-3; the D gene is possibly TRBD1 (6 bases). This CDR3 is built from 13 residues. V was clipped by 4 bases and J by 6 bases, with 11 bases between them. Germline values: CDR1 SGHAT, CDR2 FQNNGV. The CDR3 nucleotides read TGTGCCAGCAGCTCCTTGAGGGGGGATACGCAGTATTTT. Translating gives CASSSLRGDTQYF.

This sequence joins TRBV11-2 and TRBJ2-1; D is perhaps TRBD2 (5 bases). Trimming removed 4 bases at V and 4 bases at J, with 11 bases between. In germline, CDR1 is SGHAT, CDR2 FQNNGV. CDR3 length: 14 residues. CDR3 DNA sequence: TGTGCCAGCAGCTCTGTACGGACTTACAATGAGCAGTTCTTC. It codes for CASSSVRTYNEQFF.

This chain connects TRBV10-2 to TRBJ2-3, with D uncertain. This CDR3 has 12 residues. In germline, CDR1 is WSHSY, CDR2 SAAADI. V was clipped by 6 bases and J by 2 bases, with 6 bases between them. The CDR3 bases are TGCGCCAGCAGCCCTAACACAGATACGCAGTATTTT. Amino acid sequence: CASSPNTDTQYF.